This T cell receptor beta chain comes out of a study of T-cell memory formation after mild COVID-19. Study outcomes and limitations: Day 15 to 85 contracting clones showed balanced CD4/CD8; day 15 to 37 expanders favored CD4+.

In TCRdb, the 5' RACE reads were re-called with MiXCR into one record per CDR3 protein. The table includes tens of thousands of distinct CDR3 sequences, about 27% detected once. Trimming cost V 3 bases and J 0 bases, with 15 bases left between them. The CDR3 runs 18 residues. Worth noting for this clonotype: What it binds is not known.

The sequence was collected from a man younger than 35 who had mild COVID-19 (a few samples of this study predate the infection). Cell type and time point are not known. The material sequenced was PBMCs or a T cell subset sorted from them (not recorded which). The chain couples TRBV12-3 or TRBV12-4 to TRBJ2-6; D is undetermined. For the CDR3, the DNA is TGTGCCAGCAGTTTTCACGGCACTACAGCCTCTGGGGCCAACGTCCTGACTTTC. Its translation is CASSFHGTTASGANVLTF.